Below, one T cell receptor (beta chain) is given with its context. The data stem from a study of T-cell memory formation after mild COVID-19. This CDR3 has 16 residues. V shed 5 bases, J shed 3 bases, and the junction held 9 bases outside the gene matches. Germline CDR1 is DFQATT and CDR2 is SNEGSKA (reference sequence). MiXCR was run by TCRdb on the 5' RACE reads, yielding one entry per CDR3 protein. Of 150,000 to 200,000 distinct CDR3 sequences listed, 11% were seen once; the top ten hold roughly 3.8%. This TCR was sampled from a man aged 18 to 29 who had mild COVID-19 (a few samples of this study predate the infection). Cell type and time point are not known. The chain has TRBV20-1 and TRBJ2-3; 12 bases line up with TRBD2. Sequencing was carried out using PBMCs or a T cell subset sorted from them (not recorded which). CDR3 DNA sequence: TGCAGTGCTTCTACCCCGACTAGCGGGAGAACAGATACGCAGTATTTT. This translates into CSASTPTSGRTDTQYF.